This T cell receptor (beta chain) was captured by sequencing in a study of blood T cells in healthy people across ages. In regard to this clonotype: Its specificity is not known.

Study-wide results and caveats: Significant beta diversity loss was already apparent by age roughly 40, declining roughly linearly.

This CDR3 has 15 residues. The trim removed 4 bases at V and 4 bases at J, leaving 8 bases unmatched. Per the germline V gene, CDR1 is SGDLS and CDR2 is YYNGEE. A second about 7 to 12 cycle PCR used barcoded and J-beta primers. Paired-end reads containing CDR3 totaled no fewer than 3 million for each sample. TCRdb re-called the 5' RACE reads through MiXCR, storing one row per CDR3 protein. The data contain 730,000 or so distinct CDR3 sequences, about 43% of them singletons. This rearrangement joins TRBV9 to TRBJ1-5, with 7 bases fitting TRBD1. Sequenced: blood. The clonotype originates from a man older than 75 in good health. DNA for the CDR3: TGTGCCAGCAGCCCCTCGGGGACAGTAAATCAGCCCCAGCATTTT. The encoded protein is CASSPSGTVNQPQHF.